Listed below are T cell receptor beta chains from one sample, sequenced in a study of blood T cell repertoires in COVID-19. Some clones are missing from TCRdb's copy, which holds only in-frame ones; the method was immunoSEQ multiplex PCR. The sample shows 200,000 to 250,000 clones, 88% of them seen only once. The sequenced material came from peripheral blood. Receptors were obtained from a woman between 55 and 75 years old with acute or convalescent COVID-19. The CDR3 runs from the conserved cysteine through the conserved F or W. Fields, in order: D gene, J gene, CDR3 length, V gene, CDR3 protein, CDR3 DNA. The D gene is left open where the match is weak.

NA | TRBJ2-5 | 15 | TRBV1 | CTSSPPTSLQETQYF | TGCACCAGCAGCCCCCCGACTAGCCTCCAAGAGACCCAGTACTTC
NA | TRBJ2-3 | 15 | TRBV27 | CASSLGQFNTDTQYF | TGTGCCAGCAGTTTAGGACAGTTCAACACAGATACGCAGTATTTT
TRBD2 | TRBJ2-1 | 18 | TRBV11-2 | CASSSLRPSGKRHNEQFF | TGTGCCAGCAGCTCCCTCCGTCCAAGCGGGAAACGTCACAATGAGCAGTTCTTC
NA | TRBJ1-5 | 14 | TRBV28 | CASSTDRSNQPQHF | TGTGCCAGCAGCACGGACAGATCGAATCAGCCCCAGCATTTT
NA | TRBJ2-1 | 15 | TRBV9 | CASSVAIRAYNEQFF | TGTGCCAGCAGCGTAGCAATCAGGGCCTACAATGAGCAGTTCTTC
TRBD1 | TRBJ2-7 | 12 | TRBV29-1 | CSAKRGLHEQYF | TGCAGCGCCAAAAGGGGGCTACACGAGCAGTACTTC
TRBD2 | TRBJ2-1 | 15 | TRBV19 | CASSMTGGLYNEQFF | TGTGCCAGTAGTATGACGGGAGGGCTGTACAATGAGCAGTTCTTC
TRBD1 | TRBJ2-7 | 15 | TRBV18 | CASSPPGTLQGKQYF | TGTGCCAGCTCACCACCGGGGACCCTACAGGGGAAGCAGTACTTC
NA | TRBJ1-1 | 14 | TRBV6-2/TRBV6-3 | CASSYSGLGTEAFF | TGTGCCAGCAGTTACTCGGGGCTGGGCACTGAAGCTTTCTTT
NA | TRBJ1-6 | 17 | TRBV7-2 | CASSLLEGLNYNSPLHF | TGTGCCAGCAGCTTATTAGAGGGCCTTAACTATAATTCACCCCTCCACTTT
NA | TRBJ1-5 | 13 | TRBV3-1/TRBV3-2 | CASSQQGNQPQHF | TGTGCCAGCAGCCAACAGGGAAATCAGCCCCAGCATTTT
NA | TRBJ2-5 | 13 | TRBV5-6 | CASSLGRRETQYF | TGTGCCAGCAGCTTGGGGAGGAGAGAGACCCAGTACTTC
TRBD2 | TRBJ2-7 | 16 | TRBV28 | CASSLPGTSVLGEQYF | TGTGCCAGCAGTTTACCCGGGACTAGCGTGCTAGGGGAGCAGTACTTC
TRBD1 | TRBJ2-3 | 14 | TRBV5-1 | CASSLAETGSTQYF | TGCGCCAGCAGCTTGGCAGAGACAGGGTCAACGCAGTATTTT
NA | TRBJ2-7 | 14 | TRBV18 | CASSAARSSYEQYF | TGTGCCAGCTCGGCCGCTAGGAGCTCCTACGAGCAGTACTTC
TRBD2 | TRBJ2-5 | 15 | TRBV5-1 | CASSPSGGAEETQYF | TGCGCCAGCAGCCCCAGCGGGGGGGCAGAAGAGACCCAGTACTTC
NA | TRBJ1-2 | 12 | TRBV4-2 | CASSQEYDGYTF | TGTGCCAGCAGCCAAGAATATGATGGCTACACCTTC
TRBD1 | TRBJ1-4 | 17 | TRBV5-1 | CASSPLTLGQGDEKLFF | TGCGCCAGCAGCCCCCTAACCTTAGGACAGGGGGATGAAAAACTGTTTTTT
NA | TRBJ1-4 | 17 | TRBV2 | CASSVRIGYATNEKLFF | TGTGCCAGCAGTGTGAGGATTGGGTATGCAACTAATGAAAAACTGTTTTTT
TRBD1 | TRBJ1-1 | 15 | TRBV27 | CASSIHRGPNTEAFF | TGTGCCAGCAGTATACACAGGGGACCGAACACTGAAGCTTTCTTT
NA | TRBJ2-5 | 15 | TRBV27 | CASPHSQERGETQYF | TGTGCCAGCCCCCACTCCCAGGAACGGGGAGAGACCCAGTACTTC
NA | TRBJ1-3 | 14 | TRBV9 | CASSPSGSGNTIYF | TGTGCCAGCAGCCCCTCGGGAAGTGGAAACACCATATATTTT
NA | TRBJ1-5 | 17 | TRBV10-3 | CAISESRRRASNQPQHF | TGTGCCATCAGTGAGTCGAGACGGCGGGCGAGCAATCAGCCCCAGCATTTT
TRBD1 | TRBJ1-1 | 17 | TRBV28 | CASSRGTGPPLGTEAFF | TGTGCCAGCAGTCGGGGGACAGGGCCTCCCTTGGGGACTGAAGCTTTCTTT
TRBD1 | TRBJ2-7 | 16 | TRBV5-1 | CASSPIRQGANYEQYF | TGCGCCAGCAGCCCGATCCGCCAGGGGGCTAACTACGAGCAGTACTTC
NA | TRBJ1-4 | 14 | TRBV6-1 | CASSEMWATEKLFF | TGTGCCAGCAGTGAAATGTGGGCCACTGAAAAACTGTTTTTT
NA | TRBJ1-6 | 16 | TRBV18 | CASSAQTRTGNSPLHF | TGTGCCAGCTCCGCCCAAACGCGAACAGGGAATTCACCCCTCCACTTT
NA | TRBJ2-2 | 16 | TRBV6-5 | CASSYERVGGTGELFF | TGTGCCAGCAGTTACGAGCGGGTCGGTGGCACCGGGGAGCTGTTTTTT
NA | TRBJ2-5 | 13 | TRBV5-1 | CASSPQGLETQYF | TGCGCCAGCAGCCCTCAGGGGCTAGAGACCCAGTACTTC
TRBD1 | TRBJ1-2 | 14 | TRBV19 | CASRPTGITQGYTF | TGTGCCAGCCGACCGACAGGGATTACGCAGGGCTACACCTTC
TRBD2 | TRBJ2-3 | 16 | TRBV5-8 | CASSLVGGGPTDTQYF | TGTGCCAGCAGCTTGGTCGGGGGAGGGCCCACAGATACGCAGTATTTT
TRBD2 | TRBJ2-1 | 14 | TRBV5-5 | CASSRRLAGGEQFF | TGTGCCAGCAGTCGCAGACTAGCGGGAGGTGAGCAGTTCTTC
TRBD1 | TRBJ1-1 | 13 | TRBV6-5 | CASRATGLPEAFF | TGTGCCAGCAGGGCGACAGGGCTTCCTGAAGCTTTCTTT
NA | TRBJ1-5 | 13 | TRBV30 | CAWSVQSNQPQHF | TGTGCCTGGAGTGTACAAAGCAATCAGCCCCAGCATTTT
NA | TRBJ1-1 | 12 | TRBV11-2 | CASSLAGNEAFF | TGTGCCAGCAGCTTAGCAGGAAATGAAGCTTTCTTT
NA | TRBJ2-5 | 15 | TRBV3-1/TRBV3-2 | CAVQGHRVRQETQYF | TGTGCCGTACAAGGTCACAGGGTAAGGCAAGAGACCCAGTACTTC
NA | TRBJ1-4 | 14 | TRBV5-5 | CASTPGSGNEKLFF | TGTGCCAGCACCCCAGGGTCTGGTAATGAAAAACTGTTTTTT
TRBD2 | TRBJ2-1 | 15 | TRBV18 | CASSPPSSGRDEQFF | TGTGCCAGCTCACCACCTTCTAGCGGGCGGGATGAGCAGTTCTTC
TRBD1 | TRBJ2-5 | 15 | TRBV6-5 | CASILPTGGQETQYF | TGTGCCAGCATACTACCGACAGGGGGCCAAGAGACCCAGTACTTC
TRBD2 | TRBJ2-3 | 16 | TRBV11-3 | CASSASGGAGTDTQYF | TGTGCCAGCAGCGCTAGCGGGGGGGCCGGGACAGATACGCAGTATTTT
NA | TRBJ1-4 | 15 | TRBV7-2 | CASSLEAGSNEKLFF | TGTGCCAGCAGCTTAGAGGCAGGGTCTAATGAAAAACTGTTTTTT